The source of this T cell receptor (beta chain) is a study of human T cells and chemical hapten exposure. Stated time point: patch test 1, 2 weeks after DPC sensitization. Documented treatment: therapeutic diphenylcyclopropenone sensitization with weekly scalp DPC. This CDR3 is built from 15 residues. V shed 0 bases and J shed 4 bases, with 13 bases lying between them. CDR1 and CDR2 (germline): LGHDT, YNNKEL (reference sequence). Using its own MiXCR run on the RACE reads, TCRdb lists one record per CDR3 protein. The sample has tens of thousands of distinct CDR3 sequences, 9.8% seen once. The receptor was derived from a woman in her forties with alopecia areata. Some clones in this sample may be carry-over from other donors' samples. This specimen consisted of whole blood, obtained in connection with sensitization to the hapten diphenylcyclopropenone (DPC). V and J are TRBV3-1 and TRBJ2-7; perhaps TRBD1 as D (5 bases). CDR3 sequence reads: CASSQEPGSTYEQYF. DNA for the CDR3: TGTGCCAGCAGCCAAGAACCAGGGTCTACGTACGAGCAGTACTTC.